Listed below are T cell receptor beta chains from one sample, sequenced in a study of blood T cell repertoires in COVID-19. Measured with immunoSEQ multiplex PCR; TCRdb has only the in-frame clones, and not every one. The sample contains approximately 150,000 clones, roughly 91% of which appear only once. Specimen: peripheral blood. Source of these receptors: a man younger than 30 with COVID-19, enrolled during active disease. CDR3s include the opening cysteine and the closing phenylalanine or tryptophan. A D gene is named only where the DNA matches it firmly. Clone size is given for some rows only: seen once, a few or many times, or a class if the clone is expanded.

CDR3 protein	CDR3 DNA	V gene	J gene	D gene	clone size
CASSSLAGVNNEQFF	TGTGCCAGCAGCTCTCTAGCGGGAGTTAACAATGAGCAGTTCTTC	TRBV7-3	TRBJ2-1	TRBD2	.
CASSTRRDRLIGYTF	TGTGCCAGCAGTACGAGACGGGACAGGTTGATTGGCTACACCTTC	TRBV28	TRBJ1-2	TRBD1	.
CASSFQTSGITGELFF	TGTGCCAGCAGTTTCCAGACTAGCGGGATCACCGGGGAGCTGTTTTTT	TRBV27	TRBJ2-2	TRBD2	.
CATSDSAGGPNTGELFF	TGTGCCACCAGTGATTCGGCGGGAGGGCCTAACACCGGGGAGCTGTTTTTT	TRBV24-1	TRBJ2-2	TRBD2	.
CASSLDGANYEQYF	TGTGCCAGCAGCTTAGACGGAGCGAACTACGAGCAGTACTTC	TRBV7-9	TRBJ2-7	.	.
CASRGQANTGELFF	TGTGCCAGCAGGGGACAGGCCAACACCGGGGAGCTGTTTTTT	TRBV6-4	TRBJ2-2	TRBD1	.
CASTRDRALPNEKLFF	TGTGCCAGCACCCGGGACAGGGCCCTCCCTAATGAAAAACTGTTTTTT	TRBV2	TRBJ1-4	TRBD1	.
CATSRDTDRGYEQYF	TGTGCCACCAGCAGAGATACCGACAGGGGGTACGAGCAGTACTTC	TRBV15	TRBJ2-7	TRBD1	.
CASSPGYRNQPQHF	TGTGCCAGCAGCCCAGGGTACCGAAATCAGCCCCAGCATTTT	TRBV27	TRBJ1-5	.	.
CASSQIGLAENTGELFF	TGTGCCAGCAGCCAAATTGGACTAGCGGAGAACACCGGGGAGCTGTTTTTT	TRBV13	TRBJ2-2	TRBD2	.
CASSYLLGQGRDNEQFF	TGTGCCAGCAGCTACCTCCTGGGACAGGGAAGGGACAATGAGCAGTTCTTC	TRBV7-9	TRBJ2-1	TRBD1	.
CASSLRNRESNSPLHF	TGTGCCAGCAGCCTTAGAAACAGGGAAAGTAATTCACCCCTCCACTTT	TRBV7-2	TRBJ1-6	.	.
CASSAGTGLGTNEKLLF	TGTGCCAGCAGCGCTGGGACAGGCCTTGGAACTAATGAAAAACTGCTTTTT	TRBV5-6	TRBJ1-4	TRBD1	.
CASPGKAFF	TGTGCCAGCCCAGGGAAAGCTTTCTTT	TRBV21-1	TRBJ1-1	.	.
CASSSRDRGLSGYTF	TGTGCCAGCAGTTCCCGGGACAGGGGGCTTAGTGGCTACACCTTC	TRBV27	TRBJ1-2	TRBD1	.
CASSSSLFGTVEETQYF	TGTGCCAGCAGTTCCTCCTTATTCGGGACAGTTGAAGAGACCCAGTACTTC	TRBV6-2/TRBV6-3	TRBJ2-5	TRBD1	.
CASSEGLAGAGDTQYF	TGCGCCAGCAGCGAGGGACTAGCGGGAGCAGGAGATACGCAGTATTTT	TRBV4-3	TRBJ2-3	TRBD2	.
CASRKGQAYGYTF	TGCGCCAGCAGGAAGGGACAGGCCTATGGCTACACCTTC	TRBV23-1	TRBJ1-2	TRBD1	once
CASSERRLLNEQFF	TGTGCCAGCAGTGAAAGGAGACTCCTCAATGAGCAGTTCTTC	TRBV2	TRBJ2-1	.	.
CATSEPYNSPLHF	TGTGCCACCAGCGAGCCCTATAATTCACCCCTCCACTTT	TRBV15	TRBJ1-6	.	.
CSASEQGWGGYTF	TGCAGTGCTAGTGAACAGGGATGGGGCGGCTACACCTTC	TRBV20-1	TRBJ1-2	.	.
CASSLPGQGSNYGYTF	TGTGCCAGCAGTTTACCGGGACAGGGGTCTAACTATGGCTACACCTTC	TRBV28	TRBJ1-2	TRBD1	once
CAGGRTNEKLLF	TGTGCCGGAGGAAGGACTAATGAAAAACTGCTTTTT	TRBV2	TRBJ1-4	.	.
CASSLEGSAYGYTF	TGTGCCAGCAGTTTAGAGGGTTCCGCCTATGGCTACACCTTC	TRBV28	TRBJ1-2	.	.
CSAGRVSPRYNEQFF	TGCAGCGCCGGGAGGGTCAGCCCAAGATACAATGAGCAGTTCTTC	TRBV29-1	TRBJ2-1	TRBD2	.
CASSLGGGGYNEQFF	TGTGCCAGCAGCTTAGGAGGGGGCGGGTACAATGAGCAGTTCTTC	TRBV7-9	TRBJ2-1	TRBD1	.
CASRGGNPGQENYGYTF	TGTGCCAGTAGGGGGGGGAACCCGGGACAGGAGAACTATGGCTACACCTTC	TRBV19	TRBJ1-2	TRBD1	.
CATSDRGLNEQFF	TGTGCCACCAGTGACCGAGGACTGAATGAGCAGTTCTTC	TRBV24-1	TRBJ2-1	.	once
CASSQSGLNQPQHF	TGTGCCAGCAGCCAGTCAGGGTTAAATCAGCCCCAGCATTTT	TRBV3-1/TRBV3-2	TRBJ1-5	.	.
CASSLLAGADTQYF	TGTGCCAGCAGTTTACTAGCGGGGGCAGATACGCAGTATTTT	TRBV28	TRBJ2-3	TRBD2	.
CASSASTGTGVTGELFF	TGTGCCAGCAGCGCCTCAACCGGGACAGGGGTAACCGGGGAGCTGTTTTTT	TRBV2	TRBJ2-2	TRBD1	.
CASSLDPIISTKHF	TGTGCCAGCAGCTTAGACCCGATCATCTCGACTAAGCATTTT	TRBV7-9	TRBJ1-5	.	once
CASSLGQAGELFF	TGTGCCAGCAGCTTAGGGCAAGCCGGGGAGCTGTTTTTT	TRBV11-3	TRBJ2-2	.	.
CASSTSGRNPPYEQYF	TGTGCCAGTAGTACTAGCGGGAGGAATCCCCCCTACGAGCAGTACTTC	TRBV19	TRBJ2-7	TRBD2	.
CASSPSGTGYYEQYF	TGTGCCAGCAGTCCCTCGGGGACAGGGTACTACGAGCAGTACTTC	TRBV27	TRBJ2-7	TRBD1	once
CAISEETVEQFF	TGTGCCATCAGTGAGGAGACAGTCGAGCAGTTCTTC	TRBV10-3	TRBJ2-1	.	.
CSVTSGILVNEQFF	TGCAGCGTCACAAGCGGGATTCTGGTCAATGAGCAGTTCTTC	TRBV29-1	TRBJ2-1	TRBD2	.
CASSLGGGLDTEAFF	TGTGCCAGCAGTTTAGGGGGGGGGCTGGACACTGAAGCTTTCTTT	TRBV28	TRBJ1-1	.	.
CASSLYYRVEQYF	TGTGCCAGCAGCTTATATTACAGGGTCGAGCAGTACTTC	TRBV7-2	TRBJ2-7	.	.
CASSHGLAGGRDTQYF	TGCGCCAGCAGCCACGGACTAGCGGGAGGAAGAGATACGCAGTATTTT	TRBV5-1	TRBJ2-3	TRBD2	few
CASLGTGGSHTGELFF	TGTGCCAGTCTTGGGACAGGGGGTAGTCACACCGGGGAGCTGTTTTTT	TRBV5-8	TRBJ2-2	TRBD1	.
CASSPRLAGYNEQFF	TGTGCCAGCAGCCCCCGACTAGCGGGGTACAATGAGCAGTTCTTC	TRBV14	TRBJ2-1	TRBD2	.
CASSRQGRKQPQHF	TGTGCCAGCAGCAGACAGGGGAGGAAACAGCCCCAGCATTTT	TRBV6-6	TRBJ1-5	TRBD1	.
CASSSAGTGVDTQYF	TGTGCCAGCAGCTCCGCCGGGACAGGGGTCGATACGCAGTATTTT	TRBV9	TRBJ2-3	TRBD1	.
CASSSSGRGDIQYF	TGTGCCAGCAGCAGTAGCGGGAGAGGGGACATTCAGTACTTC	TRBV7-3	TRBJ2-4	TRBD2	.
CASSTGMNTEAFF	TGTGCCAGCTCGACAGGCATGAACACTGAAGCTTTCTTT	TRBV14	TRBJ1-1	.	.
CASSVSTSRPDEQYF	TGTGCCAGCAGCGTGAGCACTTCCCGTCCCGACGAGCAGTACTTC	TRBV9	TRBJ2-7	.	once
CASSPRRRGLNGTEAFF	TGTGCCAGCAGCCCGCGGCGCAGGGGGCTAAATGGCACTGAAGCTTTCTTT	TRBV3-1/TRBV3-2	TRBJ1-1	TRBD1	.
CATSDLKTGDTGELFF	TGTGCCACCAGTGATTTGAAGACAGGAGACACCGGGGAGCTGTTTTTT	TRBV24-1	TRBJ2-2	.	.
CSVSTGGNSPLHF	TGCAGCGTTTCAACAGGGGGCAATTCACCCCTCCACTTT	TRBV29-1	TRBJ1-6	TRBD1	.
CATSEPGLKNTGELFF	TGTGCCACCAGTGAGCCGGGACTTAAGAACACCGGGGAGCTGTTTTTT	TRBV24-1	TRBJ2-2	.	few